A single sample is the source of the 31 T cell receptor beta chains below, sequenced in a study of CD8+CD57+ T cells in acquired aplastic anemia. The use of genomic DNA as template underpinned the TCR beta VDJ and CDR3 profiling. MiXCR was run by TCRdb on the reads, yielding one entry per CDR3 protein. The profile shows 180,000 or so distinct CDR3 sequences, 48% of them singletons. Patients chosen for sequencing had CD8+CD57+ cells that had expanded, as shown by flow cytometry. The specimen sequenced was sorted CD4+, CD8+, or CD8+CD57+ T cells (not recorded which) from PBMCs. The receptors here all came from a human donor with aplastic anemia.

The chain is built from TRBV5-8 and TRBJ1-2, with TRBD1 identical over 7 bases. The trim removed 0 bases at V and 8 bases at J, leaving 10 bases unmatched. This CDR3 is 15 amino acids long. Germline V gene data show CDR1 as SGHTS and CDR2 as YDEGEE. CDR3 in DNA: TGTGCCAGCAGCTTGGATGGGACAGAATTGTTCGGCTACACCTTC. Protein sequence: CASSLDGTELFGYTF.

This clonotype has just a few counts. This sequence may be a read error, since a much larger clone differs from it by one base. This CDR3 is CSALSGGAYSYSEQFF. CDR3 bases: TGCAGTGCTTTAAGCGGGGGGGCCTACTCCTACAGTGAGCAGTTCTTC. This chain connects TRBV20-1 to TRBJ2-1; 10 nucleotides agree with TRBD2. The CDR3 is 16 amino acids. Per germline, CDR1 DFQATT and CDR2 SNEGSKA (reference sequence).

This clonotype appeared a few times. The chain carries TRBV27 and TRBJ2-3; 12 positions agree with TRBD2. V was clipped by 6 bases and J by 3 bases; unmatched bases: 7. Looked up from germline, CDR1 is MNHEY and CDR2 is SMNVEV (reference sequence). CDR3 length: 16 amino acids. CDR3 in DNA: TGTGCCAGCAGCCCTCTAGCGGGGGGGGTGACAGATACGCAGTATTTT. It is translated as CASSPLAGGVTDTQYF.

In this sample, this clonotype turned up many times. The gene calls are TRBV11-2 and TRBJ1-1, with D possibly matching TRBD1 (5 bases). This CDR3 contains 13 residues. Trimming pared 2 bases from V and 6 bases from J, leaving 10 bases between. CDR1 SGHAT and CDR2 FQNNGV come from the germline V gene. The CDR3 DNA is TGTGCCAGCAGCTTAATGGCAGGGTCTGAAGCTTTCTTT. It translates to CASSLMAGSEAFF.

V gene TRBV5-6 combines with J gene TRBJ1-2, with D maybe TRBD1 (6 bases). This CDR3 is 14 amino acids long. V gave up 5 bases and J gave up 6 bases, with 17 bases separating them. From germline, CDR1 is SGHDT and CDR2 YYEEEE. Here the CDR3 reads CASSSPQGMDGYTF. DNA of the CDR3: TGTGCCAGCAGTTCCCCTCAGGGGATGGATGGCTACACCTTC.

CDR3 region: CASSQTPQRGTETQYF. The CDR3 DNA follows: TGTGCCAGCAGCCAAACGCCCCAGCGGGGGACAGAGACCCAGTACTTC. This chain connects TRBV4-2 to TRBJ2-5; 8 bases map to TRBD2. The germline V gene encodes CDR1 LGHNA and CDR2 YNFKEQ. The CDR3 extends over 16 amino acids. V was pared by 2 bases and J by 4 bases, with 9 bases of the junction left unmatched.

Remarks on this clonotype: This could be a read error, since a much larger clone is one nucleotide away. CDR3 loop: CASSSGLAGKDTQYF. The CDR3 nucleotides read TGTGCCAGCAGTTCCGGACTAGCGGGGAAAGATACGCAGTATTTT. The V gene is TRBV6-2 or TRBV6-3, the J gene TRBJ2-3, with 12 bases lining up with TRBD2. Germline CDR1 and CDR2: MNHEY and SVGEGT. The CDR3 consists of 15 residues. The V gene end was trimmed by 4 bases and the J gene end by 5 bases; junction bases not matched to a gene: 4.

V usage is TRBV3-1 and J usage is TRBJ2-7; D gene ambiguous. The CDR3 extends over 11 amino acids. Trimming shortened V by 1 base and J by 7 bases, and 5 bases separated the two germline ends. Germline V lookup: CDR1 LGHDT, CDR2 YNNKEL (reference sequence). CDR3 nucleotides: TGTGCCAGCAGCCAAGTTGGGGAGCAGTACTTC. Protein: CASSQVGEQYF.

V usage is TRBV11-2 and J usage is TRBJ1-5, with unresolved D. The CDR3 spans 14 residues. CDR1 is SGHAT and CDR2 is FQNNGV in the germline V gene. With 1 base removed from V and 1 base from J, the gap between germline ends came to 5 bases. CDR3 loop: CASSLAQSNQPQHF. CDR3 coding DNA: TGTGCCAGCAGCTTAGCCCAGAGCAATCAGCCCCAGCATTTT.

The CDR3: CATSRGTATDGYTF. The CDR3 DNA reads as TGTGCCACCAGCAGAGGGACAGCGACAGATGGCTACACCTTC. J is TRBJ1-2 and V is TRBV15, with D perhaps TRBD1 (6 bases). Germline-derived CDR1 and CDR2 are LNHNV and YYDKDF (reference sequence). This CDR3 is 14 amino acids long. Trimming removed 1 base from V and 6 bases from J, with 12 bases in between.

This CDR3 is CATVTGTGHTEAFF. The CDR3, as DNA: TGTGCCACGGTAACCGGGACAGGACACACTGAAGCTTTCTTT. This chain joins TRBV2 and TRBJ1-1; 8 nucleotides match TRBD1. Per germline, CDR1 SNHLY and CDR2 FYNNEI. This CDR3 spans 14 amino acids. The junction had 10 bases not matched to a gene; V was cut back by 10 bases and J by 3 bases.

In the case of this clonotype: Its ends do not fully match the called genes, so a read error is possible. V is TRBV29-1 and J is TRBJ1-3; tentatively, D is TRBD1 (5 bases). The CDR3 covers 13 residues. Per the germline V gene, CDR1 is SQVTM and CDR2 is ANQGSEA. Written as DNA, the CDR3 is TGCGGCGCCATCTCGGGGGGAGGAAACACCGTATATTTT. Translation: CGAISGGGNTVYF. The full variable domain, completed using reference TRBV29-1 and TRBJ1-3, is SAVISQKPSRDICQRGTSLTIQCQVDSQVTMMFWYRQQPGQSLTLIATANQGSEATYESGFVIDKFPISRPNLTFSTLTVSNMSPEDSSIYLCGAISGGGNTVYFGEGSWLTVV.

This clonotype was seen once. The V gene is TRBV29-1, the J gene TRBJ1-1; a weak D match, TRBD1 (6 bases). Trimming cost V 3 bases and J 5 bases, with 10 bases left between them. Germline CDR1 SQVTM, CDR2 ANQGSEA. The CDR3 totals 12 residues. This CDR3 reads CSVEGQGTEAFF. The CDR3 DNA is TGCAGCGTTGAGGGGCAGGGGACTGAAGCTTTCTTT.

This clonotype was detected many times. The rearrangement uses TRBV7-2 and TRBJ2-2; TRBD2 matches 7 bases. The germline V gene encodes CDR1 SGHTA and CDR2 FQGNSA. Trimming at V came to 3 bases and at J to 4 bases, leaving 5 bases not matched to a gene. This CDR3 spans 15 amino acids. The CDR3, as DNA: TGTGCCAGCAGCTTGGGGGGGTCCACCACCGGGGAGCTGTTTTTT. This translates into CASSLGGSTTGELFF.

This clonotype was found a few times. The DNA for the CDR3 is TGTGCCAGCAGTTTCGGGCAGGGTCGAGCTTTCTTT. This codes for CASSFGQGRAFF. This chain joins TRBV28 and TRBJ1-1; possible D gene TRBD1, 5 bases. The CDR3 contains 12 residues. V lost 3 bases to trimming and J lost 10 bases, with 12 bases between them. The V gene's germline CDR1 is MDHEN and CDR2 SYDVKM.

This clonotype was seen ten or more times. J is TRBJ1-4 and V is TRBV19; no firm D call. Germline loops: CDR1 LNHDA, CDR2 SQIVND (reference sequence). The CDR3 runs 14 residues. The V end lost 5 bases, the J end lost 5 bases, and 12 bases lay between the germline ends. The CDR3 DNA reads TGTGCCAGTAGTCATAACCGGGCAAATGAAAAACTGTTTTTT. It yields the protein CASSHNRANEKLFF.

Many counts were recorded for this clonotype. This chain links TRBV5-1 with TRBJ2-1, with D perhaps TRBD2 (6 bases). Looked up from germline, CDR1 is SGHRS and CDR2 is YFSETQ. The V end was cut by 4 bases, the J end by 3 bases, with 14 bases between. The CDR3 is 15 residues long. The CDR3 loop is CASSSSGDRYNEQFF. The CDR3 nucleotides read TGCGCCAGCAGCAGCTCGGGGGATCGCTACAATGAGCAGTTCTTC. The full variable domain, its missing parts supplied by reference TRBV5-1 and TRBJ2-1, is KAGVTQTPRYLIKTRGQQVTLSCSPISGHRSVSWYQQTPGQGLQFLFEYFSETQRNKGNFPGRFSGRQFSNSRSEMNVSTLELGDSALYLCASSSSGDRYNEQFFGPGTRLTVL.

This clonotype was seen repeatedly, ten times or more. DNA of the CDR3: TGTGCCAGCAGCTTCCGGGACAGGAATTCACCCCTCCACTTT. This gives the protein CASSFRDRNSPLHF. The gene calls are TRBV5-4 and TRBJ1-6; 8 bases are shared with TRBD1. With V trimmed by 2 bases and J by 7 bases, 2 bases remained unmatched. The germline gives CDR1 SGHNT, CDR2 YYREEE (reference sequence). There are 14 residues in the CDR3.

In its sample, this clonotype was seen many times. The chain combines TRBV19 with TRBJ2-6; TRBD1 might be the D (5 bases). CDR1 and CDR2 (germline): LNHDA, SQIVND (reference sequence). The CDR3 totals 15 residues. Trimming took 3 bases from V and 4 from J, leaving 10 bases between them. CDR3 sequence reads: CASSMLGLGANVLTF. The CDR3 nucleotides read TGTGCCAGTAGTATGTTGGGGCTCGGGGCCAACGTCCTGACTTTC.

The genes are TRBV25-1 and TRBJ1-1; D not certain. Trimming cost V 1 base and J 7 bases, with 7 bases left between them. This CDR3 has 12 residues. Germline CDR1 MGHDK, CDR2 SYGVNS. In DNA, the CDR3 is TGTGCCAGCAGTGAATCGGGCCATGAAGCTTTCTTT. Translated: CASSESGHEAFF.

The chain couples TRBV19 to TRBJ2-5; D not resolved. The ends were cut back, 5 bases at V and 5 bases at J, with 9 bases in the middle. The CDR3 extends over 12 amino acids. Germline V gene data show CDR1 as LNHDA and CDR2 as SQIVND (reference sequence). DNA for the CDR3: TGTGCCAGTAGTTGGATTGGGGAGACCCAGTACTTC. It yields the protein CASSWIGETQYF.

The sample holds a few counts of this clonotype. This could be a read error, since a much larger clone is one nucleotide away. The chain is built from TRBV7-9 and TRBJ1-5, with D perhaps TRBD1 (5 bases). Germline CDR1 reads SEHNR; CDR2 reads FQNEAQ (reference sequence). The ends were cut back, 6 bases at V and 4 bases at J, with 16 bases in the middle. The CDR3 contains 15 residues. CDR3 nucleotides: TGTGCCAGCAGTTTAAAGGGGACTGGGAATCAGCCCCAGCATTTT. Amino acids: CASSLKGTGNQPQHF.

The chain recombines TRBV2 with TRBJ2-7; 9 nucleotides match TRBD2. Trimming took 6 bases from V and 7 from J; bases not matched to a gene: 7. CDR1 and CDR2 from the germline V gene are SNHLY and FYNNEI. This CDR3 comprises 13 residues. CDR3 region: CASRALAGPEQYF. In DNA form, the CDR3 reads TGTGCCAGCAGGGCACTAGCGGGCCCGGAGCAGTACTTC.

This clonotype has more than one count but fewer than ten. CDR3 residues: CASRPAGPSYNEQFF. CDR3 bases: TGTGCCAGCAGACCCGCCGGCCCCTCCTACAATGAGCAGTTCTTC. This chain joins TRBV6-1 and TRBJ2-1; D ambiguous. This CDR3 is built from 15 residues. Germline V gives CDR1 MNHNS, CDR2 SASEGT. Trimming took off 6 bases at V and 0 bases at J, with 12 bases between the two ends.

J is TRBJ2-7 and V is TRBV18; TRBD2 matches at 9 bases. Germline CDR1 reads KGHSH; CDR2 reads LQKENI. CDR3 length: 14 residues. V was pared by 1 base and J by 7 bases, with 5 bases of the junction left unmatched. CDR3 coding DNA: TGTGCCAGCTCACCACTAGCGGGAGAGGGTGAGCAGTACTTC. The encoded protein is CASSPLAGEGEQYF.

Many counts were recorded for this clonotype. This rearrangement joins TRBV20-1 to TRBJ1-5; D remains unclear. Trimming cost V 4 bases and J 2 bases, with 12 bases left between them. The V gene's germline CDR1 is DFQATT and CDR2 SNEGSKA (reference sequence). The CDR3 length is 14 residues. CDR3 protein: CSAMTPGGNQPQHF. DNA of the CDR3: TGCAGTGCTATGACCCCCGGAGGCAATCAGCCCCAGCATTTT.

The table lists this clonotype with many counts. The chain carries TRBV5-5 and TRBJ2-5, with TRBD2 matching over 8 bases. V trimming: 6 bases; J trimming: 5 bases; junction bases outside the gene matches: 9. This CDR3 is 14 amino acids long. The V gene's germline CDR1 is SGHKS and CDR2 YYEKEE (reference sequence). The CDR3 DNA sequence: TGTGCCAGCACCTTACGGGGGGGCGGCGAGACCCAGTACTTC. Translated, it gives CASTLRGGGETQYF.

The chain combines TRBV7-3 with TRBJ1-1; D ambiguous. From germline, CDR1 is SGHTA and CDR2 FQGTGA. The CDR3 covers 14 residues. V lost 5 bases and J lost 7, with 17 bases in between. CDR3 residues: CASSPNSYMSEAFF. The DNA of the CDR3 is TGTGCCAGCAGCCCCAACAGCTATATGAGTGAAGCTTTCTTT.

The V call is TRBV29-1, the J call TRBJ1-2; D is unresolved. V was cut by 7 bases and J by 7 bases, with 10 bases left in between. This CDR3 is built from 10 residues. Germline lookup yields CDR1 SQVTM and CDR2 ANQGSEA. CDR3 sequence (DNA): TGCAGCGCTAATTCCGGTGGCTACACCTTC. It specifies CSANSGGYTF.

The CDR3 DNA follows: TGTGCCAGTAGTTTTGGGGGGCAAGAGACTGAAGCTTTCTTT. Residues: CASSFGGQETEAFF. This chain links TRBV19 with TRBJ1-1; possibly TRBD1 for D (6 bases). CDR3 length: 14 residues. CDR1 is LNHDA and CDR2 is SQIVND in the germline V gene (reference sequence). V was pared by 5 bases and J by 5 bases, with 15 bases between.

The chain carries TRBV20-1 and TRBJ2-1, with D perhaps being TRBD1 or TRBD2 (6 bases each). The CDR3 has 14 amino acids. V lost 0 bases to trimming and J lost 6 bases, with 12 bases between them. Germline CDR1 is DFQATT and CDR2 is SNEGSKA (reference sequence). CDR3 in amino acids: CSAREGGHPNEQFF. The CDR3 DNA reads as TGCAGTGCTAGAGAAGGGGGGCACCCCAATGAGCAGTTCTTC.